Each of the 16 T cell receptor beta chains below was sequenced from the same sample in a study of CXCR3-negative and CXCR3-positive naive CD8 T cells. UMI labels and 5' RACE were used to prepare the TRB cDNA libraries. TCRdb re-called the 5' RACE reads, yielding one record per CDR3 amino acid sequence without DNA. The sample's table shows over 80,000 distinct CDR3 sequences. The sequencing input was naive CXCR3- CD8+ T cells from blood. Subset indicated: CD45RO-CCR7+CD27+CD95- naive CD8+ T cells lacking CXCR3 (TNR3-). All receptors come from a human donor in good health. Some clones in this sample may be carry-over from other donors' samples.

V and J are TRBV27 and TRBJ2-7; TCRdb indicates TRBD2, and absent DNA this call remains unverified. The germline gives CDR1 MNHEY, CDR2 SMNVEV (reference sequence). The CDR3 contains 15 residues. The chain's CDR3 is CASGTWAGLRYEQYF.

The chain links TRBV30 to TRBJ2-7. CDR3 size: 12 residues. CDR1 is GTSNPN, CDR2 SVGIG, per germline (reference sequence). The CDR3 sequence: CAWSVVSYEQYF.

The chain recombines TRBV24-1 with TRBJ2-2; TCRdb calls TRBD1, which cannot be checked without DNA. Per germline, CDR1 KGHDR and CDR2 SFDVKD. The CDR3 consists of 15 residues. CDR3: CATSDGKGATGELFF.

The chain combines TRBV5-1 with TRBJ2-2. This CDR3 is built from 14 residues. Germline loops: CDR1 SGHRS, CDR2 YFSETQ. The CDR3 is CASSFRQNTGELFF.

V gene TRBV2 combines with J gene TRBJ2-5; TCRdb lists TRBD2, though no DNA is available to test this call. Germline CDR1 reads SNHLY; CDR2 reads FYNNEI. The CDR3 is 16 residues long. CDR3 region: CASSEIAGGPQETQYF. Full variable domain (remainder filled in from reference TRBV2 and TRBJ2-5): EPEVTQTPSHQVTQMGQEVILRCVPISNHLYFYWYRQILGQKVEFLVSFYNNEISEKSEIFDDQFSVERPDGSNFTLKIRSTKLEDSAMYFCASSEIAGGPQETQYFGPGTRLLVL.

V gene TRBV4-3 combines with J gene TRBJ2-1. The CDR3 covers 18 residues. In germline, CDR1 is LGHNA, CDR2 YSLEER. The CDR3 sequence: CASSQDRGGVSSYNEQFF.

The chain recombines TRBV7-6 with TRBJ1-1; TCRdb indicates TRBD1, and absent DNA this call remains unverified. The CDR3 loop spans 15 amino acids. CDR1 is SGHVS and CDR2 is FNYEAQ in the germline V gene. The CDR3 sequence: CASSKFGTGNTEAFF.

The chain recombines TRBV20-1 with TRBJ1-2. The CDR3 runs 12 residues. The germline CDR1 and CDR2 sequences are DFQATT and SNEGSKA (reference sequence). CDR3 loop: CSARDRRGGYTF.

V usage is TRBV4-1 and J usage is TRBJ2-3; TCRdb selects TRBD1, and the lack of DNA leaves this call unchecked. The CDR3 is 15 residues long. Germline values: CDR1 MGHRA, CDR2 YSYEKL. The CDR3 reads CASSPQGASTDTQYF.

The chain combines TRBV6-2 or TRBV6-3 with TRBJ2-5. The CDR3 runs 11 residues. Germline values: CDR1 MNHEY, CDR2 SVGEGT. CDR3 protein: CASRFQETQYF.

The genes are TRBV2 and TRBJ2-5; TCRdb picks TRBD1, but there is no DNA to check that call. CDR1 and CDR2 from the germline V gene are SNHLY and FYNNEI. CDR3 length equals 15 residues. The CDR3 sequence: CASSEPWQGVETQYF.

The rearrangement links TRBV7-8 to TRBJ1-2. Germline CDR1 reads SGHVS; CDR2 reads FQNEAQ. The CDR3 covers 14 residues. CDR3 amino acids: CASSLWTAAYGYTF.

This chain's CDR3 is CSARAGWGGQDFYEQYF. The chain couples TRBV20-1 to TRBJ2-7; TCRdb returns TRBD1, unconfirmable since there is no DNA. This CDR3 spans 17 amino acids. Germline CDR1 is DFQATT and CDR2 is SNEGSKA (reference sequence).

The chain uses TRBV6-5 and TRBJ2-3; TCRdb designates TRBD2, a call that cannot be tested without DNA. This CDR3 has 13 amino acids. Germline V gene sequence: CDR1 MNHEY, CDR2 SVGAGI. CDR3 region: CASSGDYAYTQYF.

The chain joins TRBV6-2 or TRBV6-3 to TRBJ2-1; TCRdb's D call of TRBD2 is untestable without DNA. The CDR3 covers 16 residues. Germline values: CDR1 MNHEY, CDR2 SVGEGT. The CDR3 loop reads CASSSGLAGGYNEQFF.

V gene TRBV13 combines with J gene TRBJ2-7; TCRdb's assignment of TRBD2 cannot be checked, as there is no DNA. The CDR3 sequence is 17 residues long. Germline V gives CDR1 PRHDT, CDR2 FYEKMQ (reference sequence). The CDR3 protein is CASSPGTSGRYIYEQYF.